This is a list of T cell receptor beta chains from one sample in a study of PD-1 blockade in classical Hodgkin lymphoma. Sequencing used immunoSEQ multiplex PCR; TCRdb keeps in-frame clones, though not all of them. Of fewer than 75,000 clones in the sample, roughly 91% were seen once. This specimen consisted of peripheral blood mononuclear cells (PBMCs), obtained before the second cycle of nivolumab. The receptor set was obtained from a human donor with classical Hodgkin lymphoma. Both conserved end residues are part of each CDR3. The D gene is left open where the match is weak. The size entry is marked missing in some rows and otherwise reads once, few, many or a size class.

TRBJ1-1,-,-,TRBV6-5,CASSQGTGNTEAFF,TGTGCCAGCAGTCAGGGGACGGGGAACACTGAAGCTTTCTTT
TRBJ1-3,-,-,TRBV11-2,CASSLESGYGNTIYF,TGTGCCAGCAGCTTAGAAAGTGGGTATGGAAACACCATATATTTT
TRBJ2-2,-,-,TRBV7-9,CASSPLSAGSITGELFF,TGTGCCAGCAGCCCACTTTCGGCAGGGTCGATCACCGGGGAGCTGTTTTTT
TRBJ2-7,TRBD1,-,TRBV19,CASSPTGGPNSYEQYF,TGTGCCAGTAGCCCTACAGGGGGTCCCAACTCCTACGAGCAGTACTTC
TRBJ2-5,-,-,TRBV30,CAWSVVGSGQETQYF,TGTGCCTGGAGTGTCGTGGGAAGTGGCCAAGAGACCCAGTACTTC
TRBJ1-2,-,-,TRBV6-1,CASSPDGNYGYTF,TGTGCCAGCAGTCCGGACGGGAACTATGGCTACACCTTC
TRBJ2-1,-,-,TRBV2,CASSEEARRLDEQFF,TGTGCCAGCAGTGAGGAGGCCCGTCGCCTGGATGAGCAGTTCTTC
TRBJ2-3,TRBD2,-,TRBV11-3,CASSPIAGGRLRTDTQYF,TGTGCCAGCAGCCCTATAGCGGGGGGGCGTCTTAGAACAGATACGCAGTATTTT
TRBJ1-5,-,-,TRBV2,CATSGRLNQPQHF,TGTGCCACCTCGGGACGGCTCAATCAGCCCCAGCATTTT
TRBJ1-4,-,-,TRBV5-1,CASSISGREGEKLFF,TGCGCCAGCAGCATTTCAGGGAGGGAGGGTGAAAAACTGTTTTTT
TRBJ1-4,-,once,TRBV28,CASSLPGVGEKLFF,TGTGCCAGCAGTCTTCCAGGGGTCGGTGAAAAACTGTTTTTT
TRBJ1-1,-,-,TRBV5-1,CASSAERDRMAFF,TGCGCCAGCAGCGCCGAACGCGACAGGATGGCTTTCTTT
TRBJ2-7,TRBD1,-,TRBV6-5,CASSYFRTGGYEQYF,TGTGCCAGCAGTTACTTTCGTACAGGGGGCTACGAGCAGTACTTC
TRBJ2-3,TRBD2,-,TRBV7-3,CASSPRGLAGWADTQYF,TGTGCCAGCAGCCCCCGAGGACTAGCGGGGTGGGCAGATACGCAGTATTTT
TRBJ2-3,-,-,TRBV2,CASSQPGATPGMDTQYF,TGTGCCAGCAGTCAACCCGGAGCGACTCCTGGCATGGATACGCAGTATTTT
TRBJ1-2,-,-,TRBV28,CASSWDYGYTF,TGTGCCAGCAGTTGGGATTATGGCTACACCTTC
TRBJ1-1,-,-,TRBV5-4,CASSLAPDSRNTEAFF,TGTGCCAGCAGCTTGGCCCCGGACAGTAGGAACACTGAAGCTTTCTTT
TRBJ1-1,-,once,TRBV19,CASSTHGRTEAFF,TGTGCCAGTAGTACACATGGGCGGACTGAAGCTTTCTTT
TRBJ2-3,TRBD2,-,TRBV5-4,CASSSRWSGGGVDTQYF,TGTGCCAGCAGCTCCAGGTGGAGCGGGGGAGGCGTAGATACGCAGTATTTT
TRBJ1-6,-,-,TRBV14,CASSRSGQNNSPLHF,TGTGCCAGCAGCCGTTCGGGACAAAATAATTCACCCCTCCACTTT
TRBJ1-1,-,-,TRBV5-1,CASTPAGGMNTEAFF,TGCGCCAGCACCCCGGCAGGCGGCATGAACACTGAAGCTTTCTTT
TRBJ2-5,TRBD2,-,TRBV11-2,CASSFTSGVVETQYF,TGTGCCAGCAGCTTTACTAGCGGGGTGGTGGAGACCCAGTACTTC
TRBJ1-4,-,-,TRBV28,CASRPADTTLNEKLFF,TGTGCCAGCAGGCCTGCTGACACCACTCTTAATGAAAAACTGTTTTTT
TRBJ2-7,TRBD1,-,TRBV2,CAISTGGGYEQYF,TGTGCCATTTCGACAGGGGGCGGGTACGAGCAGTACTTC
TRBJ1-6,-,-,TRBV6-5,CASSYGTNLPLHF,TGTGCCAGCAGTTACGGGACAAACCTTCCCCTCCACTTT
TRBJ1-6,TRBD1,-,TRBV5-1,CASSPQGGIEPLHF,TGCGCCAGCAGCCCTCAGGGGGGAATCGAACCCCTCCACTTT
TRBJ1-5,-,few,TRBV9,CASSVGPSNQPQHF,TGTGCCAGCAGCGTAGGACCAAGCAATCAGCCCCAGCATTTT
TRBJ2-5,-,-,TRBV19,CASSIGQAQYF,TGTGCCAGTAGTATTGGGCAGGCCCAGTACTTC
TRBJ1-5,-,-,TRBV5-1,CASSLAPGLNQPQHF,TGCGCCAGCAGCTTGGCCCCAGGACTTAATCAGCCCCAGCATTTT
TRBJ1-1,-,once,TRBV5-1,CASSGTTPTEAFF,TGCGCCAGCAGCGGGACAACTCCTACTGAAGCTTTCTTT
TRBJ2-7,-,few,TRBV5-1,CASYREGVSYEQYF,TGCGCCAGCTACCGAGAAGGGGTCTCCTACGAGCAGTACTTC
TRBJ1-1,-,-,TRBV4-1,CASSRVGTGDEAFF,TGCGCCAGCAGCCGAGTCGGGACGGGGGATGAAGCTTTCTTT
TRBJ2-3,TRBD1,-,TRBV28,CASSSRDRGADTQYF,TGTGCCAGCAGTTCCCGGGACAGGGGAGCAGATACGCAGTATTTT
TRBJ2-4,-,-,TRBV28,CASSLEAFTDIQYF,TGTGCCAGCAGTCTCGAGGCCTTCACGGACATTCAGTACTTC
TRBJ1-2,-,once,TRBV7-9,CASSPYGLLEGYTF,TGTGCCAGCAGCCCCTATGGTCTTCTCGAAGGCTACACCTTC
TRBJ2-3,-,-,TRBV7-3,CASSAPGWGTDTQYF,TGTGCCAGCAGCGCTCCAGGGTGGGGGACAGATACGCAGTATTTT
TRBJ2-1,TRBD1,-,TRBV19,CASSISGQGNNEQFF,TGTGCCAGTAGTATTTCGGGACAGGGGAATAATGAGCAGTTCTTC
TRBJ2-3,-,-,TRBV7-2,CASSLDDYPADTQYF,TGTGCCAGCAGCTTAGATGACTACCCGGCAGATACGCAGTATTTT
TRBJ1-4,-,-,TRBV9,CASSVRVNEKLFF,TGTGCCAGCAGCGTTAGAGTGAATGAAAAACTGTTTTTT
TRBJ1-2,-,-,TRBV5-1,CASSSAPDYGYTF,TGCGCCAGCAGCTCGGCCCCGGACTATGGCTACACCTTC
TRBJ1-3,TRBD1,-,TRBV6-5,CASSYRGLDSGNTIYF,TGTGCCAGCAGTTACAGGGGGCTTGACTCTGGAAACACCATATATTTT
TRBJ2-2,TRBD2,-,TRBV5-1,CASTMTGGANTGELFF,TGCGCCAGCACAATGACGGGGGGAGCGAACACCGGGGAGCTGTTTTTT
TRBJ2-2,-,-,TRBV11-3,CASSPRGGGENTGELFF,TGTGCCAGCAGCCCCCGGGGAGGGGGTGAGAACACCGGGGAGCTGTTTTTT